What follows describes a single T cell receptor (beta chain). Its target is not known. This sample is part of a study of shared clonotypes between healthy human individuals. Overall study results and limits: The generation probabilities recorded for non-shared clonotypes fell below those of clonotypes shared by all four donors. Clonotype sharing levels among donors were expected to vary with sequencing depth.

This CDR3 is 19 amino acids long. Trimming cost V 1 base and J 0 bases; bases outside gene matches: 6. CDR1 and CDR2 from the germline V gene are SGHRS and YFSETQ. The investigators split CD4+ cells into a CD45RA+ naive subset and a CD45RA-negative memory subset. Study processing details: ImmunoSEQ output lacked quality scores and full-length reads, limiting matched filtering. Clones were sequenced by immunoSEQ multiplex PCR, and TCRdb holds only the in-frame ones, with some missing. The DNA was the basis for D and trimming; V, J and clone size are from that table. The table shows some 2,000,000 clones, with 85% to 95% occurring only once.

This TCR was sampled from a man between 18 and 35 years old in good health. Input material: naive CD4+ T cells sorted from blood. Sample subset: CD45RA+ positively selected. This chain uses TRBV5-1 with TRBJ1-6; TRBD1 aligns across 11 bases. CDR3 amino acids: CASSLTGQGVSSYNSPLHF. The CDR3 DNA is TGCGCCAGCAGCTTGACGGGACAGGGGGTGAGCTCCTATAATTCACCCCTCCACTTT.